This T cell receptor (beta chain) was found in a study of shared clonotypes between healthy human individuals (dated by TCRdb to 2018 to 2021). Study-level background: A couple of women and a few men aged 18 to 49 years were included in the cohort. The study deeply sequenced blood TCR repertoires of five healthy adults to estimate repertoire size and the extent of clonotype sharing between individuals. For each donor, three plates each were used for CD4 naive and CD4 memory, two plates were used for CD8 naive, and one plate was used for CD8 memory. To increase sequencing depth and limit assay-specific biases, different laboratories used diverse techniques to prepare libraries and sequence TCR repertoires. Leukapheresis yielded between about 0.8 and 9.5 billion PBMCs per donor. What the study reported, not specific to this receptor: Sharing across four donors was observed for roughly 5% of naive CD4, 3% to 3.5% of naive CD8, 2% to 2.5% of memory CD4, and about 0.39% of memory CD8 clonotypes. Because the study included only a small number of donors, the genetic and exposure-history diversity represented was limited. Clonotypes shared by all four sorted-subset donors showed higher generation probabilities than non-shared clonotypes. Rarefaction of sorted-subset datasets indicated incomplete sequencing despite the large sequencing depth. Sampling was limited to blood, and TCR repertoires in tissue likely differ from TCR repertoires in blood. Naive subsets generally had larger estimated clonotype richness than memory subsets. Based on pairwise subsampling, the degree of clonotype sharing among donors was expected to be affected by sequencing depth.

In this sample, this clone turned up a few times. The specificity of this receptor is unknown. No per-base quality is available; no much larger clone lies one base away. Other DNA sequences from this sample encode an identical CDR3 as well. Using the deep immunoSEQ assay, TCR CDR3 regions were amplified from genomic DNA by multiplex PCR. Genomic DNA extracted from each cell subset was distributed evenly over all wells of several immunoSEQ 96-well plates, and each plate served as one replicate. For sorted subsets, each replicate PCR was loaded with approximately 200 ng genomic DNA, equivalent to 25,000 to 35,000 T cell genomes. The purified libraries were quantified using a Qubit 3.0 fluorometer, sized with a Bioanalyzer 2100, and then quantified again using the KAPA Library Quantification kit. Each immunoSEQ 96-well plate was sequenced on its own single-read 150-cycle Illumina NextSeq 550 flow cell. Concerning the study's data processing: Because the immunoSEQ output held only junctional sequences and lacked quality scores, the filtering could not match the filtering applied to full-length reads. Sequences were annotated with PyIR, a Python wrapper for IgBLAST v1.9, and V/J genes and CDR3 were assigned using IMGT germline references. Reads were removed for weak V/J assignments (E-value above 1e-6), missing CDR3, stop codons, out-of-frame junctions, or ambiguous translated residues. V3J clonotypes were defined as sequences sharing an identical inferred V gene, J gene, and CDR3 amino acid sequence. The percentage overlap between two repertoires was calculated by dividing the number of shared unique clonotypes by the size of the smaller repertoire. RTK rarefaction, the Chao1 estimator, and Recon v2.1 estimates of unobserved clonotypes were used to assess repertoire richness. Generation probabilities for all TCRbeta clonotypes obtained by the gDNA method from several donors were computed using OLGA. The table was pulled from immuneACCESS by TCRdb, which kept in-frame rearrangements only. Such tables lose some clones; where checked, under half of the loss comes from unresolved V genes, and the rest has no known cause. V, J and clone size are taken as reported in that table, and D and trimming were inferred from the DNA itself. The sample table records 2.3 million or so clones; more than 85% of these occur just once. The top ten clonotypes cover 0.35% to 0.5% of the sample.

CDR1 and CDR2 are read off the germline V gene as SGHRS and YFSETQ. From its cysteine to its phenylalanine, the CDR3 spans 15 amino acids. The entry retains the CDR3 DNA only, 45 bases that are in frame from base 1. After removal of 1 base from V and 5 bases from J, the junction retains 3 bases not matched to a gene. Donors were healthy HIV-negative adults with no recently reported acute infections or vaccinations. Only Caucasian adults living in Nashville, Tennessee, USA were represented among the donors. CD4+ T cells were enriched through magnetic negative selection, after which naive cells were positively selected on CD45RA and the remaining negative fraction served as the memory subset. Blood was obtained by leukapheresis, after which PBMCs were separated by Ficoll-Histopaque density gradient centrifugation and cryopreserved in liquid nitrogen vapor phase. Purity and quantity of every magnetically sorted T cell population were checked by analytical flow cytometry. Genomic DNA was isolated from every sorted fraction and measured by UV absorbance on a Nanodrop 2000c.

The chain joins TRBV5-1 to TRBJ2-2; the central 9 bases match TRBD2. The sequenced sample was naive CD4+ T cells from PBMCs. What the cell subset or site label conveys for this sample: CD45RA+ positively selected. This receptor was obtained from a man between 18 and 35 years old in good health. Some clones in this sample may be carry-over from other donors' samples. CDR3 protein: CASSLPSGNTGELFF. The DNA sequence reads TGCGCCAGCAGCTTGCCTAGCGGGAATACCGGGGAGCTGTTTTTT.